A single sample gave rise to the 2 T cell receptor beta chains below, sequenced in a study of post-analysis software for immune sequencing data (dated by TCRdb to the mid-2010s). Study-wide findings and limitations: Significantly higher frequencies in patients than in controls were found for five or six TRBV segments, including TRBV5-6, TRBV5-1 and TRBV20-1.

The antigens these receptors bind are not known. Library prep was done by PCR. TCRdb records Illumina HiSeq 2500 as the sequencer. Unique molecular identifiers were incorporated into TCR beta cDNA libraries to reduce PCR and sequencing biases. TCRdb's own reprocessing of the public reads used fastp at Q25 and MiXCR and kept productive beta chains. All rows with the same CDR3 protein become a single entry with the most common DNA and genes. The sample table records fewer than 600,000 distinct CDR3 sequences; roughly 45% of these occur just once. In total, the top ten clones hold about 12% of the sample. The sequencing input was blood. Source of these receptors: a girl aged 10 to 17 with multiple sclerosis.

V gene TRBV12-5 combines with J gene TRBJ2-1, with D tentatively TRBD2 (5 bases). In germline, CDR1 is LGHNT, CDR2 FRNRAP. CDR3 length: 13 residues. The V and J ends lost 7 bases and 3 bases respectively, with 10 bases between them. The CDR3 region is CASALTSYNEQFF. The CDR3 region has the DNA TGTGCTAGTGCCTTAACTAGCTACAATGAGCAGTTCTTC.

In DNA, the CDR3 is TGTGCCAGCAGGCCGATATACAGGGGAGACGACTATGGCTACACCTTC. Translating gives CASRPIYRGDDYGYTF. V is TRBV7-9 and J is TRBJ1-2, with 7 bases that match TRBD1. The J segment lost 3 bases and the V segment lost 6 bases, leaving 13 bases of the junction unmatched. The germline V gene encodes CDR1 SEHNR and CDR2 FQNEAQ (reference sequence). CDR3 length: 16 amino acids. Based on the CDR3 plus reference TRBV7-9 and TRBJ1-2, the full variable domain is DTGVSQNPRHKITKRGQNVTFRCDPISEHNRLYWYRQTLGQGPEFLTYFQNEAQLEKSRLLSDRFSAERPKGSFSTLEIQRTEQGDSAMYLCASRPIYRGDDYGYTFGSGTRLTVV.